Presented here are 20 T cell receptor beta chains from one specimen sequenced in a study of cytomegalovirus exposure and HLA in healthy donors (TCRdb year 2017). The protocol used for the library was the immunoSEQ multiplex PCR assay. The multiplex PCR relied on a mix of 60 forward primers for TCR Vbeta segments and 13 reverse primers for TCR Jbeta segments. Here the immuneACCESS table is served through TCRdb, limited to in-frame sequences with V and J called. Missing clones are a known gap in these copies; in checked studies unresolved V genes cover under half, and the rest lacks a known reason. The sample table contains some 110,000 clones; only one count was recorded for more than 60% of them. Approximately 2% of the sample rests with the top ten. Input material: PBMCs. The receptors were gathered from a man aged 25 to 45 in good health and CMV-seronegative.

The gene calls are TRBV6-1 and TRBJ1-3; no reliable D call. Trimming shortened V by 3 bases and J by 0 bases, and 6 bases separated the two germline ends. Germline CDR1 and CDR2: MNHNS and SASEGT. CDR3 length: 14 amino acids. The CDR3 DNA follows: TGTGCCAGCAGTGAGGAGGGCTCTGGAAACACCATATATTTT. Its translation is CASSEEGSGNTIYF.

The V call is TRBV5-4, the J call TRBJ1-2, with 7 bases that match TRBD1. After removal of 4 bases from V and 6 bases from J, the junction contained 6 bases not matched to a gene. CDR1 and CDR2 (germline): SGHNT, YYREEE (reference sequence). The CDR3 sequence is 13 residues long. CDR3 sequence (DNA): TGTGCCAGCAGCCCCGGGACAGTCCATGGCTACACCTTC. This sequence encodes CASSPGTVHGYTF.

The chain links TRBV7-2 to TRBJ1-3; the D is unclear. V shed 3 bases and J shed 4 bases, with 13 bases lying between them. Germline CDR1 and CDR2: SGHTA and FQGNSA. The CDR3 extends over 15 amino acids. Written as DNA, the CDR3 is TGTGCCAGCAGCTTGGGCCCCCCGACAGGAAACACCATATATTTT. Its translation: CASSLGPPTGNTIYF. Full variable domain (rest looked up from reference TRBV7-2 and TRBJ1-3): GAGVSQSPSNKVTEKGKDVELRCDPISGHTALYWYRQSLGQGLEFLIYFQGNSAPDKSGLPSDRFSAERTGGSVSTLTIQRTQQEDSAVYLCASSLGPPTGNTIYFGEGSWLTVV.

The V and J genes are TRBV7-2 and TRBJ2-3; 7 positions agree with TRBD2. The CDR3 is 17 residues long. Germline CDR1 is SGHTA and CDR2 is FQGNSA. After removal of 1 base from V and 1 base from J, the junction contained 8 bases not matched to a gene. The DNA of the CDR3 is TGTGCCAGCAGCTTAGAGTTTCGGGAGGTGGGCACAGATACGCAGTATTTT. It translates to CASSLEFREVGTDTQYF.

This clone has more than one count but fewer than ten. The gene calls are TRBV10-1 and TRBJ1-4; 7 bases are a match to TRBD1. This CDR3 region has 14 residues. CDR1 WNHNN and CDR2 SYGVQD come from the germline V gene (reference sequence). With 4 bases clipped from V and 8 bases from J, the junction kept 7 bases outside the gene matches. For the CDR3, the DNA is TGCGCCAGCAGTGGGGACAGCATGCCAGAAAAACTGTTTTTT. Its translation: CASSGDSMPEKLFF.

The genes are TRBV7-9 and TRBJ1-1; tentative D call: TRBD1 (6 bases). The CDR3 is 14 residues long. V lost 6 bases, J lost 0 bases, and 11 bases lay in between. CDR1 is SEHNR and CDR2 is FQNEAQ in the germline V gene (reference sequence). The CDR3: CASRRGGMNTEAFF. CDR3 sequence (DNA): TGTGCCAGCAGACGAGGGGGTATGAACACTGAAGCTTTCTTT.

V gene TRBV30 combines with J gene TRBJ1-4, with TRBD1 matching over 8 bases. Germline-derived CDR1 and CDR2 are GTSNPN and SVGIG (reference sequence). The J segment lost 8 bases and the V segment lost 3 bases, leaving 11 bases of the junction unmatched. The CDR3 runs 15 residues. CDR3 coding DNA: TGTGCCTGGAGCCCCACGGACAGGGCCGGGGAAAAACTGTTTTTT. Its translation is CAWSPTDRAGEKLFF.

This chain joins TRBV6-5 and TRBJ1-3; maybe TRBD1 (5 bases). Germline CDR1 reads MNHEY; CDR2 reads SVGAGI. The CDR3 is 16 residues long. Deletions cut 0 bases from V and 4 bases from J, with 13 bases between. DNA of the CDR3: TGTGCCAGCAGTTACTCGACTGGGGCGACGGGAAACACCATATATTTT. Its translation: CASSYSTGATGNTIYF.

The chain links TRBV5-1 to TRBJ2-7, with 9 positions matching TRBD1. The germline V gene encodes CDR1 SGHRS and CDR2 YFSETQ. V lost 5 bases to trimming and J lost 0 bases; unmatched junction nucleotides: 6. The CDR3 consists of 15 residues. The CDR3 coding sequence is TGCGCCAGCAGACCCGGGACAGGGTCCTCCTACGAGCAGTACTTC. Its protein product is CASRPGTGSSYEQYF.

In DNA form, the CDR3 reads TGTGCCAGCAGCCCCGGGACTGGAGAGACCCAGTACTTC. Translation: CASSPGTGETQYF. The chain couples TRBV4-2 to TRBJ2-5; TRBD2 is a possible D gene (6 bases). Trimming removed 4 bases at V and 4 bases at J, with 10 bases between. Germline V CDR1 and CDR2: LGHNA, YNFKEQ. CDR3 length: 13 amino acids.

The V and J genes are TRBV7-2 and TRBJ2-5, with a possible D match to TRBD2 (6 bases). CDR1 is SGHTA, CDR2 FQGNSA, per germline. V lost 2 bases to trimming and J lost 1 base, with 20 bases between them. The CDR3 is 18 residues long. CDR3 in DNA: TGTGCCAGCAGCTTAAGGGTCGGGAGCGGCGTATTCCAAGAGACCCAGTACTTC. It is translated as CASSLRVGSGVFQETQYF.

The chain recombines TRBV7-9 with TRBJ1-1; tentatively, D is TRBD1 (6 bases). Germline V CDR1 and CDR2: SEHNR, FQNEAQ (reference sequence). Between the trimmed V and J ends, which lost 5 bases and 0 bases, there was a span of 13 bases. This CDR3 comprises 15 residues. In DNA, the CDR3 is TGTGCCAGCAGCGAACGGACAGCCTTGAACACTGAAGCTTTCTTT. Translation gives CASSERTALNTEAFF.

This clone was counted a single time. The chain employs TRBV28 and TRBJ2-3; TRBD1 matches 9 bases. With V trimmed by 7 bases and J by 1 base, 3 bases remained unmatched. The CDR3 runs to 14 residues. CDR1 and CDR2 (germline): MDHEN, SYDVKM. The CDR3 protein is CASTWDRGTDTQYF. As DNA, the CDR3 is TGTGCCAGCACCTGGGACAGGGGCACAGATACGCAGTATTTT.

The rearrangement uses TRBV6-6 and TRBJ1-2; 7 bases match TRBD1. J was trimmed by 9 bases and V by 0 bases; bases with no gene match: 10. The CDR3 is made up of 15 amino acids. Germline V lookup: CDR1 MNHNY, CDR2 SVGAGI (reference sequence). The CDR3 nucleotides are TGTGCCAGCAGTTACTCAACAGGGGTTGGGAGTAGCTACACCTTC. This sequence encodes CASSYSTGVGSSYTF.

This chain connects TRBV14 to TRBJ1-1; TRBD1 is a possible D gene (6 bases). Per germline, CDR1 SGHDN and CDR2 FVKESK. V was trimmed by 0 bases and J by 11 bases, leaving 13 bases between them. This CDR3 comprises 13 residues. CDR3 coding DNA: TGTGCCAGCAGCCAAGATCGGGGGGCCTCCGCTTTCTTT. Amino acid sequence: CASSQDRGASAFF.

V usage is TRBV29-1 and J usage is TRBJ2-5; a weak D match, TRBD2 (5 bases). V gave up 8 bases and J gave up 5 bases, with 12 bases separating them. This CDR3 comprises 11 residues. Germline V lookup: CDR1 SQVTM, CDR2 ANQGSEA. The DNA of the CDR3 is TGCAGCCCGAGGGTCCGCGAGACCCAGTACTTC. Translated, it gives CSPRVRETQYF.

This rearrangement joins TRBV2 to TRBJ2-7; the match to TRBD1 covers 9 bases. In germline, CDR1 is SNHLY, CDR2 FYNNEI. J lost 6 bases, V lost 4 bases, and 13 bases had no gene match. This CDR3 region has 16 residues. The CDR3 region has the DNA TGTGCCAGCAGTGCCAATATCCGGGACAGGGCTCGCGAGCAGTACTTC. This translates into CASSANIRDRAREQYF. The full variable domain, its missing parts supplied by reference TRBV2 and TRBJ2-7, is EPEVTQTPSHQVTQMGQEVILRCVPISNHLYFYWYRQILGQKVEFLVSFYNNEISEKSEIFDDQFSVERPDGSNFTLKIRSTKLEDSAMYFCASSANIRDRAREQYFGPGTRLTVT.

The rearrangement uses TRBV10-1 and TRBJ2-7, with TRBD2 matching over 8 bases. Germline CDR1 and CDR2: WNHNN and SYGVQD (reference sequence). Trimming at V came to 8 bases and at J to 0 bases, leaving 15 bases not matched to a gene. This CDR3 contains 17 residues. In DNA form, the CDR3 reads TGCGCCAGCGGGGGACTAGGACAACCGAGATGCTCCTACGAGCAGTACTTC. Protein product: CASGGLGQPRCSYEQYF.

The CDR3 DNA sequence: TGTGCCAGCAGTTCCGGGACAGGGGATGGCTACACCTTC. Its protein product is CASSSGTGDGYTF. The chain employs TRBV6-5 and TRBJ1-2, with 10 positions matching TRBD1. This CDR3 comprises 13 residues. After removal of 4 bases from V and 6 bases from J, the junction contained 2 bases not matched to a gene. CDR1 MNHEY and CDR2 SVGAGI come from the germline V gene.

The chain carries TRBV5-4 and TRBJ2-1; 9 positions match TRBD1. The CDR3 spans 16 residues. Unmatched junction bases numbered 3, after V lost 0 bases and J lost 2 bases. In germline, CDR1 is SGHNT, CDR2 YYREEE (reference sequence). The CDR3: CASSLVTGGTYNEQFF. DNA for the CDR3: TGTGCCAGCAGCTTGGTGACAGGGGGGACCTACAATGAGCAGTTCTTC.